The 26 T cell receptor beta chains listed next were all sequenced from one sample in a study of shared clonotypes between healthy human individuals. Sequencing was performed with immunoSEQ multiplex PCR; in TCRdb, only in-frame clones are kept and a portion is missing. The table has around 500,000 clones, 75% to 85% seen once. Sequencing input: PBMCs. These receptors came from a woman between 35 and 50 years old in good health. Some clones in this sample may be carry-over from other donors' samples.

The CDR3 protein is CASSQGARGTDTQYF. CDR3 coding DNA: TGCGCCAGCAGCCAGGGGGCGAGGGGCACAGATACGCAGTATTTT. This rearrangement joins TRBV5-1 to TRBJ2-3, with 8 bases identical to TRBD1. This CDR3 contains 15 residues. Germline lookup yields CDR1 SGHRS and CDR2 YFSETQ. The V and J ends lost 4 bases and 1 base, in that order; junction bases with no gene match: 5.

A few counts support this clone. This chain uses TRBV7-8 with TRBJ2-2; TRBD2 agrees at 12 bases. J was trimmed by 4 bases and V by 3 bases; bases with no gene match: 9. The CDR3 runs 18 residues. The V gene's germline CDR1 is SGHVS and CDR2 FQNEAQ. In DNA, the CDR3 is TGTGCCAGCAGCTTGGTAGGACTAGCGGGATCGGGCACCGGGGAGCTGTTTTTT. It is translated as CASSLVGLAGSGTGELFF.

The chain links TRBV13 to TRBJ2-7; TRBD1 matches at 7 bases. The CDR3 extends over 12 amino acids. Looked up from germline, CDR1 is PRHDT and CDR2 is FYEKMQ (reference sequence). The ends lost 5 bases at V and 4 bases at J; junction bases unmatched: 2. The CDR3 reads CASSPDRYEQYF. The CDR3 coding sequence is TGTGCCAGCAGCCCGGACAGGTACGAGCAGTACTTC.

The chain recombines TRBV7-2 with TRBJ1-2; 7 bases line up with TRBD1. The germline gives CDR1 SGHTA, CDR2 FQGNSA. This CDR3 has 12 amino acids. Losses at the gene ends were 8 bases for V and 7 bases for J; bases not matched to a gene: 7. Written as DNA, the CDR3 is TGTGCCAGCCAGCACAGGGGTCTTGGCTACACCTTC. Translation: CASQHRGLGYTF.

The CDR3 DNA reads as TGTGCCAGCAGCTTAGCAGCGGGAAGTGGCGGGGAGCTGTTTTTT. This encodes CASSLAAGSGGELFF. The chain carries TRBV7-8 and TRBJ2-2, with 7 bases fitting TRBD2. The CDR3 has 15 residues. Trimming took 0 bases from V and 7 from J; bases not matched to a gene: 5. Germline V gives CDR1 SGHVS, CDR2 FQNEAQ.

With regard to this clone: The sample has other DNA sequences that encode this CDR3 too. The CDR3 bases are TGTGCCAGCAGCCAGGCTAGCGGGGAGTACAATGAGCAGTTCTTC. It is translated as CASSQASGEYNEQFF. The J gene is TRBJ2-1, the V gene TRBV4-2; TRBD2 matches at 9 bases. From germline, CDR1 is LGHNA and CDR2 YNFKEQ. With V trimmed by 3 bases and J by 4 bases, 4 bases remained unmatched. CDR3 size: 15 residues.

The chain uses TRBV5-5 and TRBJ1-5; unclear D gene. The CDR3 sequence is 15 residues long. Deletions cut 0 bases from V and 0 bases from J, with 7 bases between. Germline CDR1 SGHKS, CDR2 YYEKEE (reference sequence). In nucleotides, the CDR3 is TGTGCCAGCAGCTTGGCGGCGTATAGCAATCAGCCCCAGCATTTT. Translating gives CASSLAAYSNQPQHF.

In this sample, this clone turned up a few times. The CDR3 loop is CASSFYLGNSGNTIYF. In nucleotides, the CDR3 is TGTGCCAGCAGTTTCTATTTGGGAAACTCTGGAAACACCATATATTTT. This chain connects TRBV28 to TRBJ1-3, with D unclear. Between the trimmed V and J ends, which lost 3 bases and 0 bases, there was a span of 12 bases. The CDR3 length is 16 residues. Germline V gives CDR1 MDHEN, CDR2 SYDVKM.

The CDR3 nucleotides read TGCGCCAGCAGCCATTCCCGGACAGGGGGCGCAGGCTATGGCTACACCTTC. It yields the protein CASSHSRTGGAGYGYTF. The V gene is TRBV4-3, the J gene TRBJ1-2; 11 bases are shared with TRBD1. CDR3 size: 17 residues. J was trimmed by 4 bases and V by 3 bases; bases with no gene match: 10. CDR1 LGHNA and CDR2 YSLEER come from the germline V gene.

The rearrangement uses TRBV6-1 and TRBJ2-5; D is unclear. The DNA matches TRBJ2-7 better at its end, which makes the J call doubtful. The CDR3 is 12 amino acids. Germline CDR1 and CDR2: MNHNS and SASEGT. Written as DNA, the CDR3 is TGTGCCAGCAGCGAGTTCTCCTACGAGCAGTACTTC. It encodes CASSEFSYEQYF.

This chain connects TRBV5-6 to TRBJ2-5; D unresolved. The CDR3 sequence is 13 residues long. V was cut by 4 bases and J by 5 bases, with 12 bases left in between. The germline V gene has CDR1 SGHDT and CDR2 YYEEEE. This CDR3 reads CASSRSRIETQYF. The CDR3, as DNA: TGTGCCAGCAGCCGAAGTCGTATTGAGACCCAGTACTTC.

The gene calls are TRBV10-3 and TRBJ1-1, with 7 bases identical to TRBD1. Trimming cost V 6 bases and J 3 bases; bases outside gene matches: 7. Per germline, CDR1 ENHRY and CDR2 SYGVKD. The CDR3 covers 14 residues. The CDR3 here is CAISEKGAHTEAFF. CDR3 in DNA: TGTGCCATCAGCGAAAAGGGGGCGCACACTGAAGCTTTCTTT.

The V and J genes are TRBV7-9 and TRBJ2-7; 7 positions agree with TRBD2. Germline CDR1 is SEHNR and CDR2 is FQNEAQ (reference sequence). Trimming took 4 bases from V and 2 from J; bases not matched to a gene: 8. The CDR3 is made up of 15 amino acids. CDR3 bases: TGTGCCAGCAGCTCAGCCGGGAGGCCGACCTACGAGCAGTACTTC. Translated: CASSSAGRPTYEQYF. The full variable domain, in which reference TRBV7-9 and TRBJ2-7 provide the parts outside the CDR3, is DTGVSQNPRHKITKRGQNVTFRCDPISEHNRLYWYRQTLGQGPEFLTYFQNEAQLEKSRLLSDRFSAERPKGSFSTLEIQRTEQGDSAMYLCASSSAGRPTYEQYFGPGTRLTVT.

This clone was seen a handful of times. The genes are TRBV6-1 and TRBJ1-5, with D perhaps matching TRBD1 (6 bases). Germline values: CDR1 MNHNS, CDR2 SASEGT. The CDR3 consists of 14 residues. Trimming shortened V by 1 base and J by 4 bases, and 8 bases separated the two germline ends. This CDR3 reads CASSEGGQNQPQHF. The CDR3 nucleotides are TGTGCCAGCAGTGAAGGTGGACAGAATCAGCCCCAGCATTTT.

The rearrangement links TRBV7-9 to TRBJ2-1; possibly TRBD1 for D (6 bases). Deletions cut 5 bases from V and 7 bases from J, with 15 bases between. The CDR3 loop spans 14 amino acids. The germline V gene has CDR1 SEHNR and CDR2 FQNEAQ (reference sequence). As DNA, the CDR3 is TGTGCCAGCAGCCCAAGGCAGGGGCCGAATGAGCAGTTCTTC. Its translation: CASSPRQGPNEQFF.

The rearrangement uses TRBV7-9 and TRBJ2-3; 14 nucleotides agree with TRBD2. CDR1 and CDR2 from the germline V gene are SEHNR and FQNEAQ (reference sequence). V gave up 5 bases and J gave up 2 bases; unmatched junction bases: 6. This CDR3 is built from 17 residues. The CDR3 is CASSPRLAGGPTDTQYF. CDR3 sequence (DNA): TGTGCCAGCAGCCCCCGACTAGCGGGAGGGCCCACAGATACGCAGTATTTT.

The J gene is TRBJ1-4, the V gene TRBV5-1; 8 nucleotides align to TRBD1. The germline V gene encodes CDR1 SGHRS and CDR2 YFSETQ. The J segment lost 4 bases and the V segment lost 4 bases, leaving 9 bases of the junction unmatched. This CDR3 has 16 residues. CDR3 nucleotide sequence: TGCGCCAGCAGCACTCAACAGGGGGTGGGTAATGAAAAACTGTTTTTT. Protein: CASSTQQGVGNEKLFF.

This clone has more than one count but fewer than ten. One base away lies a much larger clone, so this may be a sequencing read error. In the same sample, other DNA sequences code for this CDR3. The chain has TRBV15 and TRBJ2-1; 11 bases match TRBD2. Germline assignment: CDR1 LNHNV and CDR2 YYDKDF (reference sequence). This CDR3 region has 15 residues. CDR3 protein: CATSQLAGVGNEQFF. The DNA of the CDR3 is TGTGCCACCAGCCAACTAGCGGGAGTCGGCAATGAGCAATTCTTC.

The V gene is TRBV29-1, the J gene TRBJ2-4; possibly TRBD1 for D (5 bases). The length of the CDR3 is 15 residues. Germline V lookup: CDR1 SQVTM, CDR2 ANQGSEA. Between the trimmed V and J ends, which lost 0 bases and 8 bases, there was a span of 17 bases. The CDR3 DNA reads as TGCAGCGTTGAAGATCCTCCTAGTGGGGCGTACATTCAGTACTTC. It codes for CSVEDPPSGAYIQYF.

This clone was detected many times. This chain joins TRBV6-6 and TRBJ2-1; no clear D. The CDR3 spans 15 residues. The germline gives CDR1 MNHNY, CDR2 SVGAGI (reference sequence). Trimming left V 0 bases short and J 8 bases short, with 14 bases between. The CDR3 region has the DNA TGTGCCAGCAGTTACTCGATTTTAGGGATCGATGAGCAGTTCTTC. It yields the protein CASSYSILGIDEQFF.

The V gene is TRBV5-6, the J gene TRBJ2-3; D unclear. V lost 0 bases to trimming and J lost 7 bases, with 9 bases between them. Germline CDR1 SGHDT, CDR2 YYEEEE. The CDR3 runs to 13 residues. CDR3 nucleotide sequence: TGTGCCAGCAGCTTGGTGGGTCGTTATACGCAGTATTTT. Translated: CASSLVGRYTQYF.

This sequence joins TRBV4-2 and TRBJ2-2, with D uncertain. Between the trimmed V and J ends, which lost 0 bases and 2 bases, there was a span of 1 base. Germline CDR1 is LGHNA and CDR2 is YNFKEQ. The CDR3 is 13 residues long. In DNA, the CDR3 is TGTGCCAGCAGCCAAGATAACACCGGGGAGCTGTTTTTT. Translation: CASSQDNTGELFF.

The V call is TRBV29-1, the J call TRBJ2-1, with a weak D call TRBD1 (6 bases). The CDR3 is 13 residues long. CDR1 and CDR2 (germline): SQVTM, ANQGSEA. The germline V and J ends were trimmed by 7 bases and 2 bases, with 12 bases remaining between them. The CDR3 sequence is CSAPRDTYNEQFF. The DNA of the CDR3 is TGCAGCGCCCCACGGGACACCTACAATGAGCAGTTCTTC.

The chain is built from TRBV7-3 and TRBJ1-6, with TRBD1 as a possible D gene (5 bases). V was cut by 1 base and J by 9 bases, with 10 bases left in between. CDR1 and CDR2 (germline): SGHTA, FQGTGA. This CDR3 has 14 amino acids. The chain's CDR3 is CASSLSGGASPLHF. Here the CDR3 DNA reads TGTGCCAGCAGCTTAAGCGGAGGGGCTTCACCCCTCCACTTT.

The count of this clone is one. The chain uses TRBV6-6 and TRBJ1-5, with TRBD1 identical over 8 bases. Trimming took 6 bases from V and 6 from J; bases not matched to a gene: 7. The germline V gene has CDR1 MNHNY and CDR2 SVGAGI (reference sequence). CDR3 length equals 14 residues. The CDR3, as DNA: TGTGCCAGCAGACGCGGACAGGGCGGTCAGCCCCAGCATTTT. This translates into CASRRGQGGQPQHF.

The chain links TRBV7-3 to TRBJ1-1; D gene uncertain. The CDR3 has 14 residues. V gave up 2 bases and J gave up 1 base, with 8 bases separating them. The germline gives CDR1 SGHTA, CDR2 FQGTGA. The CDR3 sequence is CASSLAGKNTEAFF. The DNA for the CDR3 is TGTGCCAGCAGCTTAGCGGGGAAGAACACTGAAGCTTTCTTT.